The text below deals with one T cell receptor beta chain. Its specificity is unknown. The record originates from a study of PD-1 blockade in classical Hodgkin lymphoma. Whole-study results and caveats: Possible causes of repertoire differences, disease activity or prior therapy, remain undefined. Reported baseline diversity: healthy donors highest, relapsed/refractory patients lowest.

Following autologous stem cell transplantation, relapse occurred in every patient, and exposure to brentuximab vedotin varied. Thawed PBMCs yielded CD4+ T cells through magnetic negative selection. With 0 bases clipped from V and 4 bases from J, the junction kept 5 bases outside the gene matches. The CDR3 spans 15 residues. Germline V gene sequence: CDR1 SGHDT, CDR2 YYEEEE. Sequencing used immunoSEQ multiplex PCR; TCRdb keeps in-frame clones, though not all of them. The sample yields approximately 8,400 clones, about nine tenths seen once. V usage is TRBV5-6 and J usage is TRBJ2-5; 8 nucleotides match TRBD2. The sequence derives from a human donor with classical Hodgkin lymphoma. The source was CD4+ T cells from blood, collected at baseline. The CDR3 protein is CASSLVVSGGETQYF. In DNA, the CDR3 is TGTGCCAGCAGCTTGGTTGTCAGCGGGGGAGAGACCCAGTACTTC.